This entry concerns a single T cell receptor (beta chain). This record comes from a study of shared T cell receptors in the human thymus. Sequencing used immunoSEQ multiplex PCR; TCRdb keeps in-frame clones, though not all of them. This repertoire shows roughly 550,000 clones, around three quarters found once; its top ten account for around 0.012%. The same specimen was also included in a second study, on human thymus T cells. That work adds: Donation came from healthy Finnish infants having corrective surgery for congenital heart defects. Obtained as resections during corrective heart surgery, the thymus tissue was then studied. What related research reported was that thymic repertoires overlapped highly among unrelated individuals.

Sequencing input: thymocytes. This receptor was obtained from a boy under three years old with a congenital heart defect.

The CDR3 here is CASSQDESRNQPQHF. In DNA, the CDR3 is TGCGCCAGCAGCCAAGACGAGTCCCGCAATCAGCCCCAGCATTTT. The V gene is TRBV4-1, the J gene TRBJ1-5, with D unclear. From germline, CDR1 is MGHRA and CDR2 YSYEKL. Trimming cost V 0 bases and J 2 bases, with 8 bases left between them. There are 15 residues in the CDR3.